Listed here is a single TCR beta chain. Per germline, CDR1 SEHNR and CDR2 FQNEAQ (reference sequence). The CDR3 covers 16 residues. The germline V and J ends were trimmed by 5 bases and 0 bases, with 14 bases remaining between them. TCRdb called the PCR reads again in MiXCR, with one record for every CDR3 protein. The sample includes 37,000 or so distinct CDR3 sequences, about 18% of them seen just once. The data were obtained in a study of molecular identifiers for immune sequencing clone quantification. The V gene is TRBV7-9, the J gene TRBJ1-5; TRBD1 is a possible D gene (6 bases). The specimen was naive CD8+ T cells from blood, with Jurkat cell RNA spiked in. The subset was: FACS-sorted CD8+CD4-CCR7+CD45RA+ naive T cells. The clonotype comes from a human donor in good health. Some libraries in this study had Jurkat cell RNA spiked in. CDR3 in DNA: TGTGCCAGCAGCCCAGGGGCCCCTTATAGCAATCAGCCCCAGCATTTT. This translates into CASSPGAPYSNQPQHF.